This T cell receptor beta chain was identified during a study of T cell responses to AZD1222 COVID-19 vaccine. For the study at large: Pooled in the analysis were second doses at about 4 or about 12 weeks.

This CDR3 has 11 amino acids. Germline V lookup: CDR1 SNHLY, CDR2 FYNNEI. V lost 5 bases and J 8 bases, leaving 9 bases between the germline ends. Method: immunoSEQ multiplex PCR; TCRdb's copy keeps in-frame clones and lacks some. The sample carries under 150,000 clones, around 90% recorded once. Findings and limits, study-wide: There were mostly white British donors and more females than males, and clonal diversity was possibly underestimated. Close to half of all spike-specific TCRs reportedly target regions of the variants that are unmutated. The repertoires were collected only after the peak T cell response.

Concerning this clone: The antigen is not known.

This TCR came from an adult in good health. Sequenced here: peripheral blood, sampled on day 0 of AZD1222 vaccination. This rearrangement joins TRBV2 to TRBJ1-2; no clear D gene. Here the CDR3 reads CASSSVRGYTF. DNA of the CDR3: TGTGCCAGCAGTAGTGTGAGGGGCTACACCTTC.